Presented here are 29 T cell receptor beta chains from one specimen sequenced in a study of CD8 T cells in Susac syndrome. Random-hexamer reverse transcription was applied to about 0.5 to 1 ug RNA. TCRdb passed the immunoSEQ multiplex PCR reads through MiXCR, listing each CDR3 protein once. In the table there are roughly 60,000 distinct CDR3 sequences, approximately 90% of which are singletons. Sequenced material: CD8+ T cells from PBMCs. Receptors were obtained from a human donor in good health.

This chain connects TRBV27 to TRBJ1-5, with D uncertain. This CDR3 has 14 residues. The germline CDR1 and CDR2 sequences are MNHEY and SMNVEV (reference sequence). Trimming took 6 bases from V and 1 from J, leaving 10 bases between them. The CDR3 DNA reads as TGTGCCAGCAGGGGCGGTAGGAGCAATCAGCCCCAGCATTTT. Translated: CASRGGRSNQPQHF.

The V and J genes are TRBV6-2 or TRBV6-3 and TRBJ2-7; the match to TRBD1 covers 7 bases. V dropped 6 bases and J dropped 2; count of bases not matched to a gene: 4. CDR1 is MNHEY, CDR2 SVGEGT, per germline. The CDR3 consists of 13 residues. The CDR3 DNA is TGTGCCAGCAGAAAGGGGGCGACCTACGAGCAGTACTTC. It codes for CASRKGATYEQYF.

CDR3 sequence: CASSSGDNYEQYF. The CDR3 DNA reads TGTGCCAGCAGCTCTGGGGACAACTACGAGCAGTACTTC. The chain has TRBV9 and TRBJ2-7, with D tentatively TRBD1 (6 bases). The germline V gene has CDR1 SGDLS and CDR2 YYNGEE. V lost 4 bases, J lost 3 bases, and 11 bases lay in between. This CDR3 region has 13 residues.

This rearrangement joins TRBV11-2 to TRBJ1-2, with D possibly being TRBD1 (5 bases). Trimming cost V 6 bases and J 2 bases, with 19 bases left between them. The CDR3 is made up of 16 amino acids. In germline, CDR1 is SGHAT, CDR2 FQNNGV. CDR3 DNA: TGTGCCAGCAGTTTTTTCCCGTGGGGCATGAACTATGGCTACACCTTC. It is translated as CASSFFPWGMNYGYTF.

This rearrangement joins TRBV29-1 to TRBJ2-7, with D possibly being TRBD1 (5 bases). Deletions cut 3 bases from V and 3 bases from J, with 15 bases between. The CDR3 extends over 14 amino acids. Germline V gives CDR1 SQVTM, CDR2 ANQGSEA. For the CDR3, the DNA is TGCAGCGTTGATGGGGCATCAGAAGGCTACGAGCAGTACTTC. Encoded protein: CSVDGASEGYEQYF.

The CDR3 DNA reads TGTGCCAGCAGTTACTCGACTACGGGGGCAGATACGCAGTATTTT. Residues: CASSYSTTGADTQYF. The V and J genes are TRBV6-5 and TRBJ2-3; tentatively, D is TRBD2 (6 bases). Per the germline V gene, CDR1 is MNHEY and CDR2 is SVGAGI. The CDR3 loop spans 15 amino acids. Trimming shortened V by 0 bases and J by 4 bases, and 11 bases separated the two germline ends.

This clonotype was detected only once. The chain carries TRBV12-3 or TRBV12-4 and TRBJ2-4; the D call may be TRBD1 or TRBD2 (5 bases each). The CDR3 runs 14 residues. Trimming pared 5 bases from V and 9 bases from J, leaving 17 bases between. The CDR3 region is CASSVGTPGSIQYF. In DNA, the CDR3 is TGTGCCAGCAGTGTAGGGACGCCTGGGAGCATTCAGTACTTC.

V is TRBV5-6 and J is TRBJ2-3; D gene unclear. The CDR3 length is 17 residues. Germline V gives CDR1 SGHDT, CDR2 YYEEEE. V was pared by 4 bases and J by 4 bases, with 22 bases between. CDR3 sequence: CASSTVTGPKSADTQYF. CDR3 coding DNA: TGTGCCAGCAGCACAGTAACCGGGCCCAAGAGCGCAGATACGCAGTATTTT.

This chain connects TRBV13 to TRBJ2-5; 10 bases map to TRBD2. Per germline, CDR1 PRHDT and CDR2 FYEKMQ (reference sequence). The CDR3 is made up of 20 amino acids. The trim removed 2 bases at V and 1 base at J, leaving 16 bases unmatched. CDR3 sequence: CASSLQGLRLAGAPQETQYF. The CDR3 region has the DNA TGTGCCAGCAGCTTACAGGGTCTTCGGCTAGCGGGGGCTCCCCAAGAGACCCAGTACTTC.

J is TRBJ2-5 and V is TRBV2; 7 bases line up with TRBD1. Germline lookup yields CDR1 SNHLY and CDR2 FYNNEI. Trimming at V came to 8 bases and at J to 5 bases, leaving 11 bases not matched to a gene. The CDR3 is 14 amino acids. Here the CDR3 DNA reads TGTGCCAGCGAGGGACAGAGCATTATGGAGACCCAGTACTTC. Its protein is CASEGQSIMETQYF. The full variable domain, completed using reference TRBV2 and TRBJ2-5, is EPEVTQTPSHQVTQMGQEVILRCVPISNHLYFYWYRQILGQKVEFLVSFYNNEISEKSEIFDDQFSVERPDGSNFTLKIRSTKLEDSAMYFCASEGQSIMETQYFGPGTRLLVL.

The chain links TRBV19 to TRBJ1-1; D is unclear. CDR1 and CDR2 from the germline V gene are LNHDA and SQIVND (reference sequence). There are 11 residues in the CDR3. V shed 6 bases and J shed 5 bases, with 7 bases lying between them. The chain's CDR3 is CASSLTTEAFF. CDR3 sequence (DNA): TGTGCCAGTAGCCTGACGACTGAAGCTTTCTTT.

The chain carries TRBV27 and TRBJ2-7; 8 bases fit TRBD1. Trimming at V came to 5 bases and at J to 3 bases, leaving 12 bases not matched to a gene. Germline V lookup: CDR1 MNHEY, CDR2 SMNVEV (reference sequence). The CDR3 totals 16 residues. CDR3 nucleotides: TGTGCCAGCAGTCCCTCTTCGGGACAGGAGTTCTACGAGCAGTACTTC. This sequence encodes CASSPSSGQEFYEQYF.

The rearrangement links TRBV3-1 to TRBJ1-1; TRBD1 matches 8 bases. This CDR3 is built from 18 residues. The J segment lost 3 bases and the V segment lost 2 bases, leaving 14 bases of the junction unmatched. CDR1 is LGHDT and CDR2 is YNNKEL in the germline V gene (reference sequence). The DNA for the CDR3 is TGTGCCAGCAGCCAACCCGGACAGGGTTGGTTCGGGGACACTGAAGCTTTCTTT. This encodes CASSQPGQGWFGDTEAFF. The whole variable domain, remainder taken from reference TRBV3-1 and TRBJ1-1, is DTAVSQTPKYLVTQMGNDKSIKCEQNLGHDTMYWYKQDSKKFLKIMFSYNNKELIINETVPNRFSPKSPDKAHLNLHINSLELGDSAVYFCASSQPGQGWFGDTEAFFGQGTRLTVV.

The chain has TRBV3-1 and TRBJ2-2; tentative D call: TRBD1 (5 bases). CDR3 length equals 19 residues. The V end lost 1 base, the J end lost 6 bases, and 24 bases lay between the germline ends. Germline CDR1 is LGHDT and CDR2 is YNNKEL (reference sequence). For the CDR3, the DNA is TGTGCCAGCAGCCAAGTGAGCCAAGGGGTAATTTCACCGTCCGGGGAGCTGTTTTTT. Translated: CASSQVSQGVISPSGELFF.

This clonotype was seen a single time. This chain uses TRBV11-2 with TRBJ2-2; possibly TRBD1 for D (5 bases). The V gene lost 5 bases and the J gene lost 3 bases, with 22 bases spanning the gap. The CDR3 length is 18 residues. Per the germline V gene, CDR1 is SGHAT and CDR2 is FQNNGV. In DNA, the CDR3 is TGTGCCAGCAGCCCAAAAATCGGCAGGGTGGGATACACCGGGGAGCTGTTTTTT. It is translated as CASSPKIGRVGYTGELFF.

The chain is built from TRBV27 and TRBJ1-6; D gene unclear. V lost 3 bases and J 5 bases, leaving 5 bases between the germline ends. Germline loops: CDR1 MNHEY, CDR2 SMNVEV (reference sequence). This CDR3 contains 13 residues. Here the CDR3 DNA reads TGTGCCAGCAGTTTTAGTAATAATTCACCCCTCCACTTT. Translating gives CASSFSNNSPLHF.

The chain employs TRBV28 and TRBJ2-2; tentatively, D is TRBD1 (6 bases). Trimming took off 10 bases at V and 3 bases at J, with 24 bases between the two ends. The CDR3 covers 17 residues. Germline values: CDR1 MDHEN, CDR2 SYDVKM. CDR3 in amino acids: CATRPGYRDRDTGELFF. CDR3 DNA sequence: TGTGCCACCCGTCCAGGGTACAGGGATCGGGACACCGGGGAGCTGTTTTTT. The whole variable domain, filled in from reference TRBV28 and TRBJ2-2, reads DVKVTQSSRYLVKRTGEKVFLECVQDMDHENMFWYRQDPGLGLRLIYFSYDVKMKEKGDIPEGYSVSREKKERFSLILESASTNQTSMYLCATRPGYRDRDTGELFFGEGSRLTVL.

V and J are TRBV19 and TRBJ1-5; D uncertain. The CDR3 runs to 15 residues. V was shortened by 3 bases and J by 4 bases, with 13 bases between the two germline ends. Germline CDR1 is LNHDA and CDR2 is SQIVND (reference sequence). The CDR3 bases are TGTGCCAGTAGTATCTCGGGTACGGGGAATCAGCCCCAGCATTTT. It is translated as CASSISGTGNQPQHF. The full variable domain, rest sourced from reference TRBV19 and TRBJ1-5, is DGGITQSPKYLFRKEGQNVTLSCEQNLNHDAMYWYRQDPGQGLRLIYYSQIVNDFQKGDIAEGYSVSREKKESFPLTVTSAQKNPTAFYLCASSISGTGNQPQHFGDGTRLSIL.

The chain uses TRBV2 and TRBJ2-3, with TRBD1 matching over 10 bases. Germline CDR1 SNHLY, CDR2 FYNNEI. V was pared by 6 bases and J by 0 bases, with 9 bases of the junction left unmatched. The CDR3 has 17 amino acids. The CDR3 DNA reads TGTGCCAGCAGCACACCGGACAGGGGGTTTAGCACAGATACGCAGTATTTT. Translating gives CASSTPDRGFSTDTQYF.

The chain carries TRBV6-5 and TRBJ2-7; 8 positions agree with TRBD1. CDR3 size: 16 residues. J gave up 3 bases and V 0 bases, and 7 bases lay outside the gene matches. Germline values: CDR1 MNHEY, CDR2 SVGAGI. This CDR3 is CASSYSTGQEVYEQYF. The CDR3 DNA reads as TGTGCCAGCAGTTACTCAACGGGACAGGAGGTCTACGAGCAGTACTTC.

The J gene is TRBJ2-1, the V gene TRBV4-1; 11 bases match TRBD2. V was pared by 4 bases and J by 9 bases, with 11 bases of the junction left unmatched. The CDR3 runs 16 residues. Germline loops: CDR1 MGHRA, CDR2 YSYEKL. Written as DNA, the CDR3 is TGCGCCAGCAGCCCAGCTAGCGGGGGGCTCATGTTTGAGCAGTTCTTC. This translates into CASSPASGGLMFEQFF.

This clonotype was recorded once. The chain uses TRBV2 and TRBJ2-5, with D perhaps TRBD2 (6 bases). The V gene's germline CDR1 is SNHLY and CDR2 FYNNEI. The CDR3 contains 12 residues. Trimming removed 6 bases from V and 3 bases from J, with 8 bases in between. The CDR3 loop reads CASRGLEETQYF. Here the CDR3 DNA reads TGTGCCAGCAGGGGACTGGAAGAGACCCAGTACTTC.

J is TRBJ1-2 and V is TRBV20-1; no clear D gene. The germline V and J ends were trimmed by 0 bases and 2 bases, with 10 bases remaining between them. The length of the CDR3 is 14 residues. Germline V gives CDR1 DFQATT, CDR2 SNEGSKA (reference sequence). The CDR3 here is CSAREMISNYGYTF. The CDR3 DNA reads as TGCAGTGCTAGAGAGATGATCTCCAACTATGGCTACACCTTC.

This chain's CDR3 is CASSHAGNEQFF. In nucleotides, the CDR3 is TGTGCCAGCAGTCACGCAGGGAATGAGCAGTTCTTC. The V and J genes are TRBV6-6 and TRBJ2-1, with D possibly TRBD1 on 5 matching bases. Trimming cost V 5 bases and J 7 bases, with 9 bases left between them. This CDR3 has 12 amino acids. Germline loops: CDR1 MNHNY, CDR2 SVGAGI (reference sequence).

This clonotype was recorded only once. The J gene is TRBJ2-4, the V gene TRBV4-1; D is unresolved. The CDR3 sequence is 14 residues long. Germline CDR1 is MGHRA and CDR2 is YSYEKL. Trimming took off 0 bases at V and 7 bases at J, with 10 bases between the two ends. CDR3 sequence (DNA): TGCGCCAGCAGCCAAGAACAGTATGGGAACATTCAGTACTTC. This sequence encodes CASSQEQYGNIQYF.

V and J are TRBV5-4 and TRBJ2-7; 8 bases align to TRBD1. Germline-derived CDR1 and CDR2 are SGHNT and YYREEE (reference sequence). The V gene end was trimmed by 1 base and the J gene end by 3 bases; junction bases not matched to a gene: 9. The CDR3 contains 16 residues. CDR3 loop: CASSLRRTGKSYEQYF. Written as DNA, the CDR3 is TGTGCCAGCAGCTTGAGGCGGACAGGGAAAAGCTACGAGCAGTACTTC.

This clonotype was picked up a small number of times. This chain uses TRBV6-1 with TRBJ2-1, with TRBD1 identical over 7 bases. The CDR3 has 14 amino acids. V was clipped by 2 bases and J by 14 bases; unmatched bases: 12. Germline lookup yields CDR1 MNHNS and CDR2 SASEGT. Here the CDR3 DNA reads TGTGCCAGCAGTGAAAAGGTGGACAGGCCCGGCGAGTTCTTC. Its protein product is CASSEKVDRPGEFF.

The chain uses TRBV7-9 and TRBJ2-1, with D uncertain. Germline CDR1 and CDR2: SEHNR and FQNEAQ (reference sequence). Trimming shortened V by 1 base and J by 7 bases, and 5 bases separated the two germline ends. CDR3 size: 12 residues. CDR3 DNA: TGTGCCAGCAGCTTAGAGGCAAATGAGCAGTTCTTC. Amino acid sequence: CASSLEANEQFF. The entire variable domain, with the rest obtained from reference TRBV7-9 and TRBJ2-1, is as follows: DTGVSQNPRHKITKRGQNVTFRCDPISEHNRLYWYRQTLGQGPEFLTYFQNEAQLEKSRLLSDRFSAERPKGSFSTLEIQRTEQGDSAMYLCASSLEANEQFFGPGTRLTVL.

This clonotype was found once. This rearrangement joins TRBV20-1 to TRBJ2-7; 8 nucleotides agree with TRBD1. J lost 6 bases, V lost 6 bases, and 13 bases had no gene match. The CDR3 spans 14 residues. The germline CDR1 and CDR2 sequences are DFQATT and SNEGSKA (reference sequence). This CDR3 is CSASTGEKASEQYF. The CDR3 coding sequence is TGCAGTGCCTCGACAGGGGAAAAAGCTAGCGAGCAGTACTTC.